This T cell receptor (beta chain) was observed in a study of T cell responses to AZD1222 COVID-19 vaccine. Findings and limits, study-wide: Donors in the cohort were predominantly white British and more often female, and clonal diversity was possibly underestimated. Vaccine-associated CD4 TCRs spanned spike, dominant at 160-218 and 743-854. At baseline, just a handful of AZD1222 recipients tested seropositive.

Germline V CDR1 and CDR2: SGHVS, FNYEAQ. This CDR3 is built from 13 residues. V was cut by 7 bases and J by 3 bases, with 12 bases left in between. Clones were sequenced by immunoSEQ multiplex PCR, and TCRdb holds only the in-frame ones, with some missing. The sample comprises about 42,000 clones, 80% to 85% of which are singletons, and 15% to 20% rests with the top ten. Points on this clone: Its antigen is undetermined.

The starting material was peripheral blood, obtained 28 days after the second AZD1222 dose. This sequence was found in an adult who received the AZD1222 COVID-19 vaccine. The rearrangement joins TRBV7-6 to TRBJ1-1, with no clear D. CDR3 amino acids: CASTLNRDTEAFF. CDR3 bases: TGTGCCAGCACCCTGAACCGGGACACTGAAGCTTTCTTT.